This T cell receptor beta chain was documented in a study of T cells in localized non-small cell lung cancer. Findings and limits, study-wide: Without multi-region sequencing, intratumor heterogeneity could not be excluded. Peak T cell clonality was found in uninvolved adjacent lung, exceeding tumor. A higher density of T cells in blood coincided with extended overall survival. Adjacent lung had a median roughly 61 of the 100 largest tumor clones.

Some clones are missing from TCRdb's copy, which holds only in-frame ones; the method was immunoSEQ multiplex PCR. This sample has about 51,000 clones, with around 81% found just once. J was trimmed by 5 bases and V by 2 bases; bases with no gene match: 2. Looked up from germline, CDR1 is SGHAT and CDR2 is FQNNGV. The CDR3 sequence is 13 residues long. A few counts support this clone. The antigen remains undetermined. Sequences were derived from peripheral blood mononuclear cells, sampled before any cancer treatment. The chain joins TRBV11-2 to TRBJ2-5; 7 bases agree with TRBD2. The source of this sequence is a man aged 35-75 years with stage III lung adenocarcinoma. CDR3 residues: CASSLWGGETQYF. The CDR3 nucleotides read TGTGCCAGCAGCTTATGGGGGGGTGAGACCCAGTACTTC.